This record looks at one T cell receptor beta chain sequence and its context. This entry belongs to a study of blood T cell repertoires in COVID-19. The overall study: Italy, Spain and the United States were the sources of the convalescent and acute COVID-19 samples. Sample material is recorded as cDNA or gDNA derived from T cells, B-cell-depleted T cells, or PBMCs.

Trimming stripped 1 base from V and 6 bases from J, with 16 bases between. Per the germline V gene, CDR1 is LNHNV and CDR2 is YYDKDF (reference sequence). The CDR3 spans 17 residues. In the authors' workflow: Amplification of reference gene primers provided the estimated nucleated cell counts. Clones were read by immunoSEQ multiplex PCR, and TCRdb kept only the in-frame ones, dropping some. V and J calls plus clone size are reproduced from that table; the DNA served to infer D and trimming. The data show approximately 150,000 clones, with around nine tenths seen just once and 2% to 2.5% held by the top ten.

Sequences were obtained from peripheral blood. The rearrangement uses TRBV15 and TRBJ2-6; the D gene is possibly TRBD1 (6 bases). This clonotype was obtained from a man aged 45-65 years who had recovered from COVID-19. For the CDR3, the DNA is TGTGCCACCAGCAGAGTGACGGACAGTTTTGAGGCCAACGTCCTGACTTTC. This codes for CATSRVTDSFEANVLTF.